This is a list of T cell receptor beta chains from one sample in a study of blood T cell repertoires in COVID-19. This table comes from immunoSEQ multiplex PCR, and its TCRdb copy is limited to in-frame clones, with some not included. In the table there are about 140,000 clones, 84% of which are singletons. What was sequenced was peripheral blood. These receptors were collected from a human donor in a cohort sampled during active COVID-19. The CDR3 runs from the conserved cysteine through the conserved F or W. Fields, in order: clone size, J gene, D gene, V gene, CDR3 protein, CDR3 DNA. D genes are given only for firm matches. Expanded clones are given a class, and other clones once, few, many or no size at all.

>many|TRBJ1-4|TRBD1|TRBV3-1/TRBV3-2
CASSLSGQGAREKLFF
TGTGCCAGCAGCCTCTCGGGACAGGGGGCACGTGAAAAACTGTTTTTT
>medium-sized|TRBJ1-6|TRBD1|TRBV6-5
CASSSRTGLSPLHF
TGTGCCAGCAGTTCTCGGACAGGGCTCTCACCCCTCCACTTT
>-|TRBJ2-2|-|TRBV7-9
CASSRSTGANTGELFF
TGTGCCAGCAGCCGGTCGACAGGAGCGAACACCGGGGAGCTGTTTTTT
>-|TRBJ1-2|TRBD1|TRBV18
CASSLTGGDYGYTF
TGTGCCAGCTCATTAACAGGGGGTGACTATGGCTACACCTTC
>-|TRBJ1-1|-|TRBV3-1/TRBV3-2
CASSQSFGGRIIDTEAFF
TGTGCCAGCAGCCAATCGTTCGGGGGGCGGATAATTGACACTGAAGCTTTCTTT
>once|TRBJ2-5|TRBD1|TRBV7-9
CASSYTGDLSETQYF
TGTGCCAGCAGCTATACAGGGGACCTCTCGGAGACCCAGTACTTC
>-|TRBJ2-1|-|TRBV6-1
CASSEGTGINEQFF
TGTGCCAGCAGTGAGGGCACAGGGATCAATGAGCAGTTCTTC
>-|TRBJ2-1|-|TRBV15
CATSRDRSSYNEQFF
TGTGCCACCAGCAGAGATAGGAGCTCCTACAATGAGCAGTTCTTC
>-|TRBJ1-1|-|TRBV3-1/TRBV3-2
CASSQGDTRHTEAFF
TGTGCCAGCAGCCAGGGGGACACCCGCCACACTGAAGCTTTCTTT
>-|TRBJ1-4|TRBD1|TRBV9
CASSVGQGVNEKLFF
TGTGCCAGCAGCGTAGGACAGGGGGTTAATGAAAAACTGTTTTTT
>-|TRBJ1-1|-|TRBV4-1
CASSPSRGSEAFF
TGCGCCAGCAGCCCCAGTCGGGGGAGTGAAGCTTTCTTT
>-|TRBJ1-5|TRBD1|TRBV7-2
CASSAYSGTVGNQPQHF
TGTGCCAGCAGCGCCTATTCCGGGACAGTGGGCAATCAGCCCCAGCATTTT
>-|TRBJ2-1|-|TRBV9
CASSAMGHRANEQFF
TGTGCCAGCAGCGCCATGGGGCATAGGGCCAATGAGCAGTTCTTC
>-|TRBJ1-5|TRBD1|TRBV19
CASRRLDRGDGQPQHF
TGTGCCAGTAGGAGACTGGACAGGGGAGATGGGCAGCCCCAGCATTTT
>-|TRBJ1-5|-|TRBV7-2
CASSSQGSNQPQHF
TGTGCCAGCAGCTCGCAGGGGAGCAATCAGCCCCAGCATTTT
>-|TRBJ2-5|TRBD2|TRBV9
CASSVWTSGDQETQYF
TGTGCCAGCAGCGTGTGGACTAGCGGGGACCAAGAGACCCAGTACTTC
>-|TRBJ1-4|-|TRBV19
CASSISGRVTEKLFF
TGTGCCAGTAGTATTAGCGGCAGGGTTACTGAAAAACTGTTTTTT
>once|TRBJ2-1|TRBD2|TRBV4-1
CASSHPLAGGSYNEQFF
TGCGCCAGCAGCCATCCCCTAGCGGGGGGTTCCTACAATGAGCAGTTCTTC
>-|TRBJ2-2|TRBD2|TRBV5-1
CASSLRAGLTGELFF
TGCGCCAGCAGCTTGAGAGCGGGGCTAACCGGGGAGCTGTTTTTT
>once|TRBJ2-7|-|TRBV28
CASSLTGNIRLEQYF
TGTGCCAGCAGTTTGACGGGAAACATACGCCTCGAGCAGTACTTC
>few|TRBJ1-6|TRBD1|TRBV4-2
CASSRLGQGNSPLHF
TGTGCCAGCAGCCGCCTGGGACAGGGTAATTCACCCCTCCACTTT
>-|TRBJ1-1|TRBD1|TRBV6-5
CATRQGASTEAFF
TGTGCCACCCGACAGGGGGCGAGCACTGAAGCTTTCTTT
>few|TRBJ2-1|TRBD2|TRBV9
CASSVGIGGGPEYNEQFF
TGTGCCAGCAGCGTAGGTATTGGCGGGGGGCCGGAATACAATGAGCAGTTCTTC
>-|TRBJ1-5|-|TRBV28
CASSLWRQGSQPQHF
TGTGCCAGCAGTTTATGGCGGCAGGGCAGTCAGCCCCAGCATTTT
>-|TRBJ1-3|-|TRBV6-5
CASSPRSLSGNTIYF
TGTGCCAGCAGTCCCCGTAGCCTCTCTGGAAACACCATATATTTT
>-|TRBJ1-2|-|TRBV5-4
CASSLAGPGVGYTF
TGTGCCAGCAGCTTGGCCGGTCCAGGGGTTGGCTACACCTTC
>-|TRBJ1-1|-|TRBV2
CASTLGRPGAFF
TGTGCCAGCACCTTGGGGCGTCCGGGAGCTTTCTTT
>-|TRBJ2-7|-|TRBV23-1
CASSPTRRGFKAYEQYF
TGCGCCAGCAGTCCCACCAGACGGGGTTTTAAGGCCTACGAGCAGTACTTC
>-|TRBJ2-5|-|TRBV5-4
CASSLPGKETQYF
TGTGCCAGCAGCTTGCCGGGGAAAGAGACCCAGTACTTC
>-|TRBJ1-1|-|TRBV5-1
CASSEPGNTEAFF
TGCGCCAGCAGCGAACCAGGGAACACTGAAGCTTTCTTT
>-|TRBJ2-3|-|TRBV5-8
CASSRTGFSTDTQYF
TGTGCCAGCAGCCGGACGGGATTTAGCACAGATACGCAGTATTTT
>-|TRBJ1-1|TRBD1|TRBV5-1
CASSLDRGGTEAFF
TGCGCCAGCAGCTTGGACAGGGGTGGGACTGAAGCTTTCTTT
>-|TRBJ1-1|-|TRBV3-1/TRBV3-2
CASSPLQGNTEAFF
TGTGCCAGCAGCCCCTTACAGGGGAACACTGAAGCTTTCTTT
>-|TRBJ2-7|-|TRBV19
CASSIAGTRGSYEQYF
TGTGCCAGTAGTATAGCGGGGACACGTGGCTCCTACGAGCAGTACTTC
>-|TRBJ2-3|-|TRBV12-5
CASGLAGFTQYF
TGTGCTAGTGGTTTGGCAGGTTTTACGCAGTATTTT
>-|TRBJ1-2|-|TRBV12-5
CASGLGGRGVSGYTF
TGTGCTAGTGGTTTGGGGGGACGGGGGGTAAGTGGCTACACCTTC
>-|TRBJ2-3|-|TRBV14
CASSQAPSSADTQYF
TGTGCCAGCAGCCAAGCTCCTAGCAGCGCAGATACGCAGTATTTT
>-|TRBJ2-3|TRBD2|TRBV9
CASSPLPRGGFTDTQYF
TGTGCCAGCAGCCCGTTGCCCCGGGGGGGTTTCACAGATACGCAGTATTTT
>-|TRBJ2-7|-|TRBV9
CASSTSTGIWDEQYF
TGTGCCAGCAGCACCTCGACCGGGATCTGGGACGAGCAGTACTTC
>-|TRBJ1-6|-|TRBV6-2/TRBV6-3
CASSSTKYNSPLHF
TGTGCCAGCAGTTCCACAAAATATAATTCACCCCTCCACTTT
>-|TRBJ1-2|-|TRBV3-1/TRBV3-2
CASSQVSGHPFYGYTF
TGTGCCAGCAGCCAAGTTTCAGGACACCCATTCTATGGCTACACCTTC
>few|TRBJ1-6|-|TRBV27
CASSLFRDRTHSPLHF
TGTGCCAGCAGTTTATTCCGAGACAGGACCCATTCACCCCTCCACTTT
>-|TRBJ1-6|-|TRBV25-1
CASTLTENNSPLHF
TGTGCCAGCACTTTGACAGAGAATAATTCACCCCTCCACTTT
>-|TRBJ2-2|-|TRBV25-1
CACSGKPGELFF
TGTGCCTGTTCAGGGAAGCCCGGGGAGCTGTTTTTT